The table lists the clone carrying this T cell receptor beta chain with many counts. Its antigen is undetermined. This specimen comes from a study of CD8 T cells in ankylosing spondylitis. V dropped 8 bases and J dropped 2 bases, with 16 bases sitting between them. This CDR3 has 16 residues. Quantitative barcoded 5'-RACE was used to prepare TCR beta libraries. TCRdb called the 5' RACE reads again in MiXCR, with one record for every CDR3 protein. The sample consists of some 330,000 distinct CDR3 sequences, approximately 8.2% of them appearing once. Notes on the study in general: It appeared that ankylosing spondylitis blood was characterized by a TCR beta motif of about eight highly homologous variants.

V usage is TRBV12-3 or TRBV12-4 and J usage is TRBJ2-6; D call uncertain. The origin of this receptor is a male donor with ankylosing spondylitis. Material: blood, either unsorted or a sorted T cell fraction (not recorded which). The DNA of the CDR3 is TGTGCCAGCGGATGGGCAATGAAGGCTGGGGCCAACGTCCTGACTTTC. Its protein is CASGWAMKAGANVLTF.